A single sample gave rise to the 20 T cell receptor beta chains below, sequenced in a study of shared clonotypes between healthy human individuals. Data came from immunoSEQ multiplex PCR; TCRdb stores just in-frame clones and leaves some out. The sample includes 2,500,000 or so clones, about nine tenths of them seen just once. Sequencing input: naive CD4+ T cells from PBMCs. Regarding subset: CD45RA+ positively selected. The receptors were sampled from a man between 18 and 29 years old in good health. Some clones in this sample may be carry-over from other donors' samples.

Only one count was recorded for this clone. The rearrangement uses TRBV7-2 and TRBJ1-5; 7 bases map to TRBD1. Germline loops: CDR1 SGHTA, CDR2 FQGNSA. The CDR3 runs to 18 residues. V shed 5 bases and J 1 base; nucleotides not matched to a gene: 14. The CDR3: CASSRGQAWMLSNQPQHF. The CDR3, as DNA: TGTGCCAGCAGCCGAGGACAGGCTTGGATGCTAAGCAATCAGCCCCAGCATTTT.

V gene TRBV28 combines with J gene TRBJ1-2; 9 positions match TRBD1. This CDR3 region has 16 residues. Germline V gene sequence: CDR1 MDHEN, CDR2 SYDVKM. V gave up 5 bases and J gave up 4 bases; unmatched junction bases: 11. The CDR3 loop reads CASSTPNRGRIYGYTF. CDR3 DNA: TGTGCCAGCAGTACCCCAAACAGGGGGCGAATCTATGGCTACACCTTC.

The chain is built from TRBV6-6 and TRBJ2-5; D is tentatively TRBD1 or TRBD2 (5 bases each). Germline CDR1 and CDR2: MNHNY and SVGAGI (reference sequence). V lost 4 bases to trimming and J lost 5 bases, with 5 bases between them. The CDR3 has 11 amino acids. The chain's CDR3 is CASSWGETQYF. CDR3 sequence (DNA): TGTGCCAGCAGTTGGGGGGAGACCCAGTACTTC.

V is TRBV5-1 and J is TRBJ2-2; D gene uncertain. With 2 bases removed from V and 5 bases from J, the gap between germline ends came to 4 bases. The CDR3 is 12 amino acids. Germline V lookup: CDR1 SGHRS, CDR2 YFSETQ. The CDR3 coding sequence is TGCGCCAGCAGCTTACAAACCGGGGAGCTGTTTTTT. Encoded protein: CASSLQTGELFF.

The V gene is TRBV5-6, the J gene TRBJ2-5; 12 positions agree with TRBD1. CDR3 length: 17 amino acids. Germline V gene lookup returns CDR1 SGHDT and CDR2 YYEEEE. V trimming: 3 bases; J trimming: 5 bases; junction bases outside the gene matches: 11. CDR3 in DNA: TGTGCCAGCAGCTCGGGAACCGGGACAGGGGGCACGGAGACCCAGTACTTC. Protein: CASSSGTGTGGTETQYF.

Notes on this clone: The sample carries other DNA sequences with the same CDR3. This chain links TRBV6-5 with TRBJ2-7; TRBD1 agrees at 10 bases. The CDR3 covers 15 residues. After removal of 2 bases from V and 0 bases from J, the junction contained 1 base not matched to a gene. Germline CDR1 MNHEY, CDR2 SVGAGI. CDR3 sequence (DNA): TGTGCCAGCAGTTACAGGGACAGGGGCTCCTACGAGCAGTACTTC. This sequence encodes CASSYRDRGSYEQYF.

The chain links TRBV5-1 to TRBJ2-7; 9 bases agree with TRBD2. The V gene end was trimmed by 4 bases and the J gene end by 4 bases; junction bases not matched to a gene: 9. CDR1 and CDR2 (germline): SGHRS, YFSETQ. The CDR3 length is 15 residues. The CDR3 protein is CASSRITSGFYEQYF. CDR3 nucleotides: TGCGCCAGCAGCCGTATCACTAGCGGGTTTTACGAGCAGTACTTC.

Here the CDR3 reads CASSGWARGYTF. The CDR3, as DNA: TGTGCCAGCAGTGGCTGGGCCCGTGGCTACACCTTC. The V and J genes are TRBV2 and TRBJ1-2; D gene unclear. CDR3 length: 12 residues. The germline V gene has CDR1 SNHLY and CDR2 FYNNEI. The V end lost 4 bases, the J end lost 7 bases, and 10 bases lay between the germline ends.

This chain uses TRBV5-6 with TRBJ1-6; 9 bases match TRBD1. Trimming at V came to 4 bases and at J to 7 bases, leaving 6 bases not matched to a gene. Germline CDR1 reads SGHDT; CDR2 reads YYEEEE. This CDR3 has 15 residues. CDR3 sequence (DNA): TGTGCCAGCAGCCCGACCGGACAGGGGAATTCACCCCTCCACTTT. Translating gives CASSPTGQGNSPLHF.

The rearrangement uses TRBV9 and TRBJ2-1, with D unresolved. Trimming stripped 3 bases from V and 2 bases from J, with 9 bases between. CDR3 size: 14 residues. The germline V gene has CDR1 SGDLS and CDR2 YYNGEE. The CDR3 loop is CASSGSPAYNEQFF. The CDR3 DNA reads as TGTGCCAGCAGCGGATCCCCGGCCTACAATGAGCAGTTCTTC.

The CDR3 region has the DNA TGTGCCAGCGGCGTGGAGCCCCACGAGCAGTACTTC. Translation gives CASGVEPHEQYF. V usage is TRBV7-9 and J usage is TRBJ2-7; D is unclear. The CDR3 runs to 12 residues. CDR1 SEHNR and CDR2 FQNEAQ come from the germline V gene (reference sequence). The V and J ends lost 8 bases and 5 bases respectively, with 13 bases between them.

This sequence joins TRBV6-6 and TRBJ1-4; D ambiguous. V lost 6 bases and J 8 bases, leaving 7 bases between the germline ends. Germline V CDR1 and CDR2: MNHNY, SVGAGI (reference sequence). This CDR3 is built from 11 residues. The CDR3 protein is CASRGNEKLFF. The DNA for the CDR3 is TGTGCCAGCAGGGGCAACGAAAAACTGTTTTTT.

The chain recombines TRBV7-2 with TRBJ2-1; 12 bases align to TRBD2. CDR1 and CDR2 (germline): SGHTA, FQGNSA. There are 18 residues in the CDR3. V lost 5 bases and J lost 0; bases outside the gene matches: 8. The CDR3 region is CASSTPRTSGNSYNEQFF. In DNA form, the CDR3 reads TGTGCCAGCAGCACCCCTCGGACTAGCGGGAACTCCTACAATGAGCAGTTCTTC.

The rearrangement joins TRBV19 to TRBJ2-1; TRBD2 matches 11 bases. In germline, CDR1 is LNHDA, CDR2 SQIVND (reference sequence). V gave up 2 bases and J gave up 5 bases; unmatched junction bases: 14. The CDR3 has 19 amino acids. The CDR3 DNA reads TGTGCCAGTAGTATACGGTATCGGGCTAGCGGGAGGCCCAACAATGAGCAGTTCTTC. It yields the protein CASSIRYRASGRPNNEQFF.

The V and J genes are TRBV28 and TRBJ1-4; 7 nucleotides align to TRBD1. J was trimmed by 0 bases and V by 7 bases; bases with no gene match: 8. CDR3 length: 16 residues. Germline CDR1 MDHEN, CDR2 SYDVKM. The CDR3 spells CASTSADRATNEKLFF. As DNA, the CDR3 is TGTGCCAGCACCTCCGCCGACAGGGCAACTAATGAAAAACTGTTTTTT.

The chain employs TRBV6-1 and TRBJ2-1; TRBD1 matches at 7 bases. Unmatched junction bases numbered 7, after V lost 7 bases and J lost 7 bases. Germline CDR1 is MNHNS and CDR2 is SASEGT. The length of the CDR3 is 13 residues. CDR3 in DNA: TGTGCCAGCACCCGGGGCAGGGGGAATGAGCAGTTCTTC. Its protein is CASTRGRGNEQFF.

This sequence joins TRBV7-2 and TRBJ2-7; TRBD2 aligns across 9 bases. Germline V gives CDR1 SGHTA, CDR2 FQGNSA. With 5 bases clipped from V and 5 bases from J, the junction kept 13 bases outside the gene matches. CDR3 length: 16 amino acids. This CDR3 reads CASSPPRGLATHEQYF. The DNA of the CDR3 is TGTGCCAGCAGCCCGCCCCGCGGACTAGCGACCCACGAGCAGTACTTC.

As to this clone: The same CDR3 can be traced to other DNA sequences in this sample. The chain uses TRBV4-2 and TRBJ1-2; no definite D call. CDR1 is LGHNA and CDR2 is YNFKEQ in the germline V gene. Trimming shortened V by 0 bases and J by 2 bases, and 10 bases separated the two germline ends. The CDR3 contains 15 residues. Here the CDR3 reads CASSQDRTDNYGYTF. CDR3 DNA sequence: TGTGCCAGCAGCCAAGATAGGACCGACAACTATGGCTACACCTTC.

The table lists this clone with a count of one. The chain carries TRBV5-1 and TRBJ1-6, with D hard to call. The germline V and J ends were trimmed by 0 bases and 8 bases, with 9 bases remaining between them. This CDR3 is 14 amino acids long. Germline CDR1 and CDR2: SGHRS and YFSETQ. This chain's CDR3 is CASSLESQDSPLHF. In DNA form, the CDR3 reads TGCGCCAGCAGCTTGGAAAGCCAAGATTCACCCCTCCACTTT.

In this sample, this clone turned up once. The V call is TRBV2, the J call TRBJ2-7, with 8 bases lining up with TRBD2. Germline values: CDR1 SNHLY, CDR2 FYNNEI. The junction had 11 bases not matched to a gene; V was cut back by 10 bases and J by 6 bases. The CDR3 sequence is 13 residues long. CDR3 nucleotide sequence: TGTGCCACCAGAGGACTAGCCCGACTCGAGCAGTACTTC. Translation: CATRGLARLEQYF. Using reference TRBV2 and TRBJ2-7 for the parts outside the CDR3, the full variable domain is EPEVTQTPSHQVTQMGQEVILRCVPISNHLYFYWYRQILGQKVEFLVSFYNNEISEKSEIFDDQFSVERPDGSNFTLKIRSTKLEDSAMYFCATRGLARLEQYFGPGTRLTVT.